This is a list of T cell receptor beta chains from one sample in a study of blood T cell repertoires in COVID-19. Sequencing was performed with immunoSEQ multiplex PCR; in TCRdb, only in-frame clones are kept and a portion is missing. The sample carries 200,000 to 250,000 clones, 82% recorded once. The sample taken for sequencing was PBMCs or T cells enriched from blood (not recorded which). Source of these receptors: a woman in her fifties or sixties who had recovered from COVID-19. The CDR3 runs from the conserved cysteine through the conserved F or W. The D gene is left open where the match is weak. Only some rows state a clone size, as once, few, many or a class for expanded clones.

D gene	clone size	V gene	J gene	CDR3 DNA	CDR3 protein
TRBD1	many	TRBV7-8	TRBJ1-2	TGTGCCAGCAGCTTCGCCCCCGACAGGGGATTACGCTATGGCTACACCTTC	CASSFAPDRGLRYGYTF
.	few	TRBV6-5	TRBJ1-3	TGTGCCAGCAGCTCCCTCGGGGGGCCCGGAAACACCATATATTTT	CASSSLGGPGNTIYF
.	.	TRBV14	TRBJ1-2	TGTGCCAGCAGCCAAGGGACACGTTATGGCTACACCTTC	CASSQGTRYGYTF
.	.	TRBV7-2	TRBJ2-3	TGTGCCAGCAGCGTCGACAGCGGCACAGATACGCAGTATTTT	CASSVDSGTDTQYF
.	.	TRBV5-1	TRBJ1-4	TGCGCCAGCAGCCCGGGTGCGGGAAGTGAAAAACTGTTTTTT	CASSPGAGSEKLFF
.	.	TRBV6-5	TRBJ1-1	TGTGCCAGCAGCTCAGGGGCTCAGAACACTGAAGCTTTCTTT	CASSSGAQNTEAFF
TRBD1	.	TRBV7-2	TRBJ2-5	TGTGCCAGCAGCTTAAGGTGGGACAGGCAAGAGACCCAGTACTTC	CASSLRWDRQETQYF
.	.	TRBV6-6	TRBJ2-1	TGTGCCAGCAGTCCCCCTTCCGCGGGATATAGATTGGATGAGCAGTTCTTC	CASSPPSAGYRLDEQFF
TRBD1	once	TRBV19	TRBJ2-5	TGTGCCAGTAGCCACGACAGGGTCGAGACCCAGTACTTC	CASSHDRVETQYF
.	.	TRBV19	TRBJ1-5	TGTGCCAGTAGTCCCGGGGACATTAGCAATCAGCCCCAGCATTTT	CASSPGDISNQPQHF
TRBD2	.	TRBV2	TRBJ2-3	TGTGCCAGCAGTAACGGACTAGCGGGCACAGATACGCAGTATTTT	CASSNGLAGTDTQYF
TRBD2	.	TRBV4-1	TRBJ2-3	TGCGCCAGCAGCCAAGGGGAGCGGGGGCCCGGGGATACGCAGTATTTT	CASSQGERGPGDTQYF
.	.	TRBV25-1	TRBJ1-4	TGTGCCAGCAGTCCGGGGTCCGGGAACGAAAAACTGTTTTTT	CASSPGSGNEKLFF
.	.	TRBV5-1	TRBJ2-5	TGCGCCAGCAGCATAGGGACTTTGGGGGAGACCCAGTACTTC	CASSIGTLGETQYF
.	few	TRBV10-3	TRBJ1-2	TGTGCCATCAGTGAACAAGGACAAGCTAACTATGGCTACACCTTC	CAISEQGQANYGYTF
.	.	TRBV7-2	TRBJ2-7	TGTGCCAGCAGCTTAGTATCCAACTTACTCTCCTACGAGCAGTACTTC	CASSLVSNLLSYEQYF
.	.	TRBV9	TRBJ2-5	TGTGCCAGCAGCGTAGGTGGAGGTTTTGAGGCAGAGACCCAGTACTTC	CASSVGGGFEAETQYF
TRBD1	.	TRBV15	TRBJ1-2	TGTGCCACCAGCAGGGACACAGGGGGCATTCTGAACTATGGCTACACCTTC	CATSRDTGGILNYGYTF
.	.	TRBV7-2	TRBJ2-7	TGTGCCAGCAGCTTAGGGACTGGGCAGCAAGCCCTCGAGCAGTACTTC	CASSLGTGQQALEQYF
.	.	TRBV18	TRBJ1-4	TGTGCCAGCTCACCACTCTCCGGAGGGTGGGCTAATGAAAAACTGTTTTTT	CASSPLSGGWANEKLFF